This T cell receptor beta chain was sequenced during a study of blood T cell repertoires in COVID-19. Study background: Researchers got acute and convalescent COVID-19 samples from the United States, Italy and Spain.

Original analysis: The assay estimated nucleated cells by amplifying reference gene primers. Sequencing was performed with immunoSEQ multiplex PCR; in TCRdb, only in-frame clones are kept and a portion is missing. V and J calls plus clone size are reproduced from that table; the DNA served to infer D and trimming. The sample contains some 19,000 clones, over 75% of which appear only once. Germline CDR1 is SGHDT and CDR2 is YYEEEE. The CDR3 has 17 residues. The V end was cut by 3 bases, the J end by 0 bases, with 16 bases between. V is TRBV5-6 and J is TRBJ2-1, with D tentatively TRBD2 (6 bases). This sequence originates from a human donor in a cohort sampled during active COVID-19. Material: peripheral blood. The DNA of the CDR3 is TGTGCCAGCAGCTACCACGGGGGTCCGTTCTCCTACAATGAGCAGTTCTTC. As protein: CASSYHGGPFSYNEQFF. The whole variable domain, remainder taken from reference TRBV5-6 and TRBJ2-1, is DAGVTQSPTHLIKTRGQQVTLRCSPKSGHDTVSWYQQALGQGPQFIFQYYEEEERQRGNFPDRFSGHQFPNYSSELNVNALLLGDSALYLCASSYHGGPFSYNEQFFGPGTRLTVL.